The rows below give T cell receptor beta chains drawn from one sample of a study of Graves' ophthalmopathy and Graves' hyperthyroidism. TCRdb re-analysed the multiplex PCR reads in MiXCR, keeping a single row per CDR3 protein. Seen here are hundreds of thousands of distinct CDR3 sequences, roughly 15% observed once, and the top ten hold approximately 7%. Sequencing was performed on peripheral blood. The receptors come from a woman between 18 and 29 years old with stable Graves' hyperthyroidism. Both conserved end residues are part of each CDR3. Fields, in order: V gene, D gene, J gene, clone size, CDR3 DNA, CDR3 protein. D genes are given only for firm matches. Not all rows give a size; the values are once, few, many and, for expanded clones, a class.

>TRBV12-3/TRBV12-4|NA|TRBJ1-1|NA
TGTGCCAGCAGTTTAAGAGAAATGAACACTGAAGCTTTCTTT
CASSLREMNTEAFF
>TRBV20-1|TRBD1|TRBJ1-1|many
TGCAGTGCCCGACAGGGGGTCTCTGAAGCTTTCTTT
CSARQGVSEAFF
>TRBV11-2|NA|TRBJ2-5|many
TGTGCCAGCAGCTTTCCCCAAAGGACCCAGTACTTC
CASSFPQRTQYF
>TRBV19|NA|TRBJ1-6|NA
TGTGCCAGTAGTACAGACGGGGGGAATTCACCCCTCCACTTT
CASSTDGGNSPLHF
>TRBV6-4|NA|TRBJ2-2|many
TGTGCCAGCAGAGTCTCGGGGGCCGGAAGGGGCACCGGGGAGCTGTTTTTT
CASRVSGAGRGTGELFF
>TRBV12-3/TRBV12-4|NA|TRBJ2-2|many
TGTGCCAGCAACGGACGGGGCTGGACCGGGGAGCTGTTTTTT
CASNGRGWTGELFF
>TRBV7-2|NA|TRBJ2-7|many
TGTGCCAGCAGCTTTGTCAGTTCCTCCTACGAGCAGTACTTC
CASSFVSSSYEQYF
>TRBV7-9|NA|TRBJ1-2|many
TGTGCCAGCAGTCTCAACCTGGGGCATGACTACACCTTC
CASSLNLGHDYTF
>TRBV11-3|TRBD1|TRBJ2-7|many
TGTGCCAGCAGGCGGGACAGGGGGCTCTACGAGCAGTACTTC
CASRRDRGLYEQYF
>TRBV12-3/TRBV12-4|TRBD1|TRBJ2-7|NA
TGTGCCAGCAGCCTAATACGACAGGGGCGGGACGAGCAGTACTTC
CASSLIRQGRDEQYF
>TRBV19|TRBD1|TRBJ1-1|many
TGTGCCAGTAGTCCGAGCATGACCGGGACAGCAATGAACACTGAAGCTTTCTTT
CASSPSMTGTAMNTEAFF
>TRBV24-1|TRBD2|TRBJ2-5|many
TGTGCCACCAGTGAGGCTAGCGGACCCCAAGAGACCCAGTACTTC
CATSEASGPQETQYF
>TRBV12-3/TRBV12-4|TRBD1|TRBJ1-5|many
TGTGCCAGCAGGGAAACAGGGGATCAGCCCCAGCATTTT
CASRETGDQPQHF
>TRBV2|TRBD1|TRBJ1-6|many
TGTGCCAGCGGTCCGACAGGGAATAATTCACCCCTCCACTTT
CASGPTGNNSPLHF
>TRBV11-2|TRBD2|TRBJ2-5|NA
TGTGCCAGCAGCTCCGGGACTACCATCGGGGAGACCCAGTACTTC
CASSSGTTIGETQYF
>TRBV18|NA|TRBJ2-7|NA
TGTGCCAGCTCACCTCCCGTGGGGGGGGCCGATCAGTACTTC
CASSPPVGGADQYF
>TRBV27|NA|TRBJ2-3|many
TGTGCCAGCAGTTCCTTACGGATAAGCACAGATACGCAGTATTTT
CASSSLRISTDTQYF
>TRBV19|TRBD1|TRBJ2-7|many
TGTGCCAGTAGTGTGGGACAGGGGGCGGTCGCCTACGAGCAGTACTTC
CASSVGQGAVAYEQYF